Below, 28 T cell receptor beta chains from the same sample are listed, as sequenced in a study of T cell changes during pregnancy in multiple sclerosis. Data came from immunoSEQ multiplex PCR; TCRdb stores just in-frame clones and leaves some out. This sample carries just over 60,000 clones, approximately 92% of them seen once, and the ten largest clones take less than 3%. The sample here was peripheral blood, taken in the second trimester of pregnancy. The receptors come from a female donor in good health, enrolled as a control in a pregnancy study.

This chain joins TRBV28 and TRBJ1-1; possibly TRBD1 for D (5 bases). V lost 2 bases and J 6 bases, leaving 10 bases between the germline ends. This CDR3 comprises 13 residues. Germline CDR1 MDHEN, CDR2 SYDVKM. CDR3 sequence: CASSLSGGAEAFF. The DNA for the CDR3 is TGTGCCAGCAGTTTAAGCGGGGGGGCTGAAGCTTTCTTT.

This chain connects TRBV10-3 to TRBJ2-1; 11 bases agree with TRBD2. This CDR3 is built from 14 residues. Germline V gives CDR1 ENHRY, CDR2 SYGVKD. Trimming at V came to 6 bases and at J to 5 bases, leaving 3 bases not matched to a gene. Here the CDR3 DNA reads TGTGCCATCAGGGGGGGACTAGCGGACAATGAGCAGTTCTTC. Its translation: CAIRGGLADNEQFF.

The chain combines TRBV11-2 with TRBJ1-1; D is unclear. Looked up from germline, CDR1 is SGHAT and CDR2 is FQNNGV. Trimming pared 5 bases from V and 9 bases from J, leaving 16 bases between. The CDR3 runs to 13 residues. The CDR3 bases are TGTGCCAGCAGCCAGACCGAGAGGACTCAAGCTTTCTTT. As protein: CASSQTERTQAFF.

This sequence joins TRBV5-4 and TRBJ2-1, with 8 bases fitting TRBD2. Germline V gene data show CDR1 as SGHNT and CDR2 as YYREEE (reference sequence). The CDR3 runs 18 residues. V lost 4 bases, J lost 0 bases, and 12 bases stayed unmatched. The CDR3 is CASSAGGVTSGSYNEQFF. The CDR3 DNA reads as TGTGCCAGCAGCGCAGGTGGTGTTACTAGCGGCTCCTACAATGAGCAGTTCTTC.

This chain connects TRBV2 to TRBJ2-3; TRBD2 is a possible D gene (6 bases). The CDR3 covers 14 residues. Germline values: CDR1 SNHLY, CDR2 FYNNEI. Trimming pared 8 bases from V and 4 bases from J, leaving 16 bases between. For the CDR3, the DNA is TGTGCCAGCGGGGGACTCCTTCAGGCAGATACGCAGTATTTT. This translates into CASGGLLQADTQYF.

V gene TRBV13 combines with J gene TRBJ2-2; 10 bases line up with TRBD1. The CDR3 spans 15 residues. Germline CDR1 PRHDT, CDR2 FYEKMQ (reference sequence). V was clipped by 5 bases and J by 5 bases; unmatched bases: 5. The CDR3 sequence: CASSPRQGATGELFF. The CDR3 nucleotides read TGTGCCAGCAGCCCTAGACAGGGGGCTACCGGGGAGCTGTTTTTT.

The genes are TRBV29-1 and TRBJ2-7, with 14 positions matching TRBD2. Germline CDR1 is SQVTM and CDR2 is ANQGSEA. The CDR3 runs 14 residues. J lost 6 bases, V lost 7 bases, and 8 bases had no gene match. The CDR3 sequence is CSAGGLAGGFEQYF. CDR3 nucleotide sequence: TGCAGCGCCGGAGGACTAGCGGGGGGTTTCGAGCAGTACTTC.

The chain uses TRBV7-2 and TRBJ1-6; D is uncertain. Germline values: CDR1 SGHTA, CDR2 FQGNSA. V shed 5 bases and J shed 6 bases, with 23 bases lying between them. The CDR3 covers 18 residues. In nucleotides, the CDR3 is TGTGCCAGCAGCGAACGCTCCGATTTGAGACAAAGTAATTCACCCCTCCACTTT. This sequence encodes CASSERSDLRQSNSPLHF.

As concerns this clone: One end of the junction is discordant with germline, which a read error may explain. The chain combines TRBV7-7 with TRBJ1-5; TRBD1 agrees at 9 bases. Per germline, CDR1 SSHAT and CDR2 FNYEAQ (reference sequence). The length of the CDR3 is 18 residues. The CDR3 region is CASSLYRDRVREGQPQHF. DNA of the CDR3: TGTGCTAGCAGCTTGTACCGGGACAGGGTAAGAGAAGGTCAGCCCCAGCATTTT.

CDR3: CAISVFLTGVYEQYF. In DNA, the CDR3 is TGTGCCATCAGTGTATTTCTGACAGGGGTCTACGAGCAGTACTTC. V gene TRBV10-3 combines with J gene TRBJ2-7; 8 bases align to TRBD1. This CDR3 region has 15 residues. Losses at the gene ends were 4 bases for V and 3 bases for J; bases not matched to a gene: 8. Germline V lookup: CDR1 ENHRY, CDR2 SYGVKD.

This chain connects TRBV28 to TRBJ2-5; TRBD1 agrees at 7 bases. Germline CDR1 and CDR2: MDHEN and SYDVKM. V was pared by 5 bases and J by 5 bases, with 8 bases of the junction left unmatched. The CDR3 runs 14 residues. The CDR3 sequence is CASSHRGFRETQYF. In DNA, the CDR3 is TGTGCCAGCAGTCACAGGGGATTTCGGGAGACCCAGTACTTC.

This chain links TRBV2 with TRBJ2-7, with TRBD1 identical over 8 bases. This CDR3 is built from 14 residues. J lost 1 base, V lost 7 bases, and 6 bases had no gene match. Germline V gene lookup returns CDR1 SNHLY and CDR2 FYNNEI. CDR3 nucleotides: TGTGCCAGCATTCCTGACAGGGGTTCCTACGAGCAGTACTTC. Its translation is CASIPDRGSYEQYF.

The rearrangement joins TRBV29-1 to TRBJ2-2; 15 bases are a match to TRBD2. The CDR3 spans 13 residues. Germline CDR1 is SQVTM and CDR2 is ANQGSEA. The V segment lost 7 bases and the J segment 6 bases; nucleotides outside the gene matches: 0. Written as DNA, the CDR3 is TGCAGCGGGACTAGCGGGGGGGCCGGGGAGCTGTTTTTT. Amino acid sequence: CSGTSGGAGELFF.

This rearrangement joins TRBV29-1 to TRBJ1-1; maybe TRBD1 (5 bases). The germline gives CDR1 SQVTM, CDR2 ANQGSEA. The CDR3 has 12 amino acids. Between the trimmed V and J ends, which lost 4 bases and 4 bases, there was a span of 10 bases. The CDR3 sequence: CSVAPRVTEAFF. The CDR3 DNA reads TGCAGCGTTGCCCCCAGGGTCACTGAAGCTTTCTTT.

The J gene is TRBJ1-5, the V gene TRBV6-5; possibly TRBD1 for D (5 bases). V dropped 5 bases and J dropped 1 base, with 12 bases sitting between them. Looked up from germline, CDR1 is MNHEY and CDR2 is SVGAGI. CDR3 length: 15 residues. In DNA, the CDR3 is TGTGCCAGCAGTACGGGGGGGTACAGCAATCAGCCCCAGCATTTT. Translation gives CASSTGGYSNQPQHF.

The chain links TRBV25-1 to TRBJ2-3; possibly TRBD1 for D (6 bases). In germline, CDR1 is MGHDK, CDR2 SYGVNS. The CDR3 is 12 amino acids. V lost 8 bases to trimming and J lost 6 bases, with 12 bases between them. Written as DNA, the CDR3 is TGTGCCAGCTCAGGGGAAGTGGATACGCAGTATTTT. Protein product: CASSGEVDTQYF.

V gene TRBV19 combines with J gene TRBJ1-1, with D perhaps TRBD1 (6 bases). From germline, CDR1 is LNHDA and CDR2 SQIVND (reference sequence). This CDR3 spans 11 amino acids. V lost 7 bases, J lost 4 bases, and 7 bases lay in between. CDR3 loop: CASTRGTEAFF. For the CDR3, the DNA is TGTGCCAGTACCAGGGGCACTGAAGCTTTCTTT.

The chain combines TRBV5-4 with TRBJ2-3, with 7 bases fitting TRBD2. This CDR3 has 15 residues. The V segment lost 1 base and the J segment 4 bases; nucleotides outside the gene matches: 6. Germline lookup yields CDR1 SGHNT and CDR2 YYREEE (reference sequence). This CDR3 reads CASSLSGTTADTQYF. The CDR3 bases are TGTGCCAGCAGCTTGTCCGGGACTACTGCAGATACGCAGTATTTT.

This clone was detected only once. This chain links TRBV27 with TRBJ1-2; 8 bases fit TRBD1. Trimming cost V 6 bases and J 8 bases; bases outside gene matches: 14. The CDR3 is made up of 15 amino acids. Looked up from germline, CDR1 is MNHEY and CDR2 is SMNVEV (reference sequence). DNA of the CDR3: TGTGCCAGCAGGAGAACAGGGGGGACCCTGGAGGGCTACACCTTC. It encodes CASRRTGGTLEGYTF.

The V gene is TRBV5-6, the J gene TRBJ1-2, with a tentative D call TRBD1 (5 bases). CDR1 SGHDT and CDR2 YYEEEE come from the germline V gene. Trimming shortened V by 5 bases and J by 8 bases, and 10 bases separated the two germline ends. The CDR3 is 11 amino acids. The CDR3 region is CASREGEGYTF. CDR3 DNA sequence: TGTGCCAGCAGAGAAGGGGAAGGCTACACCTTC. Full variable domain (missing parts from reference TRBV5-6 and TRBJ1-2): DAGVTQSPTHLIKTRGQQVTLRCSPKSGHDTVSWYQQALGQGPQFIFQYYEEEERQRGNFPDRFSGHQFPNYSSELNVNALLLGDSALYLCASREGEGYTFGSGTRLTVV.

The V gene is TRBV27, the J gene TRBJ2-7, with D possibly matching TRBD1 (5 bases). The CDR3 is 13 residues long. V lost 0 bases to trimming and J lost 6 bases, with 9 bases between them. Germline V gene sequence: CDR1 MNHEY, CDR2 SMNVEV (reference sequence). CDR3 loop: CASSLSLGREQYF. CDR3 in DNA: TGTGCCAGCAGTTTATCGCTGGGGCGCGAGCAGTACTTC.

This clone has a single count. V is TRBV13 and J is TRBJ2-7; TRBD2 aligns across 8 bases. The ends lost 1 base at V and 3 bases at J; junction bases unmatched: 5. The CDR3 covers 15 residues. The germline CDR1 and CDR2 sequences are PRHDT and FYEKMQ (reference sequence). The CDR3 loop is CASSLAGGGYYEQYF. The DNA for the CDR3 is TGTGCCAGCAGCTTAGCGGGAGGGGGGTACTACGAGCAGTACTTC. The full variable domain, with the rest looked up from reference TRBV13 and TRBJ2-7, is AAGVIQSPRHLIKEKRETATLKCYPIPRHDTVYWYQQGPGQDPQFLISFYEKMQSDKGSIPDRFSAQQFSDYHSELNMSSLELGDSALYFCASSLAGGGYYEQYFGPGTRLTVT.

The chain's CDR3 is CASSITPGLATPEQFF. For the CDR3, the DNA is TGTGCCAGCAGCATCACCCCGGGACTAGCGACACCTGAGCAGTTCTTC. J is TRBJ2-1 and V is TRBV7-3; TRBD2 agrees at 10 bases. The germline V gene has CDR1 SGHTA and CDR2 FQGTGA. There are 16 residues in the CDR3. J was trimmed by 9 bases and V by 5 bases; bases with no gene match: 13.

V is TRBV6-5 and J is TRBJ2-7, with 11 bases lining up with TRBD1. CDR3 length equals 14 residues. In germline, CDR1 is MNHEY, CDR2 SVGAGI. The ends lost 6 bases at V and 4 bases at J; junction bases unmatched: 5. The CDR3 sequence is CASRSGTGGYEQYF. For the CDR3, the DNA is TGTGCCAGCAGGTCCGGGACAGGGGGGTACGAGCAGTACTTC.

The chain uses TRBV7-2 and TRBJ1-2, with D perhaps TRBD1 (6 bases). V was shortened by 5 bases and J by 2 bases, with 15 bases between the two germline ends. This CDR3 is built from 15 residues. Germline V CDR1 and CDR2: SGHTA, FQGNSA. CDR3 sequence reads: CASSLTQGWNYGYTF. In nucleotides, the CDR3 is TGTGCCAGCAGCCTAACACAGGGTTGGAACTATGGCTACACCTTC.

The table lists this clone with a few counts. The rearrangement links TRBV4-1 to TRBJ1-1; D perhaps matches TRBD1 (6 bases). This CDR3 has 14 residues. Deletions cut 0 bases from V and 4 bases from J, with 9 bases between. The V gene's germline CDR1 is MGHRA and CDR2 YSYEKL. For the CDR3, the DNA is TGCGCCAGCAGCCAAGAGGGCAGGGGCACTGAAGCTTTCTTT. Protein product: CASSQEGRGTEAFF.

The gene calls are TRBV19 and TRBJ1-5; D may be TRBD1 (5 bases). Looked up from germline, CDR1 is LNHDA and CDR2 is SQIVND (reference sequence). The V gene lost 0 bases and the J gene lost 0 bases, with 9 bases spanning the gap. This CDR3 is 16 amino acids long. The CDR3 here is CASSIDETVSNQPQHF. CDR3 in DNA: TGTGCCAGTAGTATAGACGAGACAGTTAGCAATCAGCCCCAGCATTTT.

V is TRBV4-2 and J is TRBJ2-1; 7 bases are shared with TRBD2. CDR3 length: 17 residues. Germline lookup yields CDR1 LGHNA and CDR2 YNFKEQ. V was clipped by 6 bases and J by 7 bases; unmatched bases: 18. The CDR3 DNA sequence: TGTGCCAGCAGTTGGGCTGGGCTAAACACCGGGGGGAATGAGCAGTTCTTC. This codes for CASSWAGLNTGGNEQFF.